The source of this T cell receptor beta chain is a study of metastatic and nonmetastatic thyroid tumors. This clone was seen at least ten times. Per the germline V gene, CDR1 is GTSNPN and CDR2 is SVGIG (reference sequence). Trimming removed 0 bases at V and 4 bases at J, with 11 bases between. This CDR3 has 14 amino acids. TCRdb called clones again from the PCR reads with MiXCR. The data contain more than 85,000 clones, approximately 9% of them seen just once; the ten biggest clones take up approximately 8.8%. Every patient was untreated before thyroid surgery. The sequencing sample was made of blood. This TCR derives from a female donor with papillary thyroid cancer or a benign thyroid nodule (not recorded which). Some clones in this sample may be carry-over from other donors' samples. The chain couples TRBV30 to TRBJ2-3; D call uncertain. The CDR3 nucleotides read TGTGCCTGGAGTGTTCGTAGCCCAGCAGATACGCAGTATTTT. Protein sequence: CAWSVRSPADTQYF.